The 9 T cell receptor beta chains below were found in one sample sequenced in a study of radiotherapy plus CTLA-4 blockade in lung cancer (dated 2018 in TCRdb). The method was the immunoSEQ multiplex PCR assay. This immuneACCESS table, as held by TCRdb, lists in-frame sequences with V and J called but not all clones. Of the missing ones, under half trace to an unresolved V gene in checked studies; the others have no known cause. The table for this sample lists roughly 58,000 clones; roughly four fifths of them were counted only once. The ten largest clones add up to less than 7.5% of the sample. This specimen was peripheral blood, taken from a patient treated with radiotherapy plus ipilimumab. Every receptor here comes from a human donor with non-small cell lung cancer whose response to radiotherapy plus ipilimumab could not be evaluated.

This clone was counted only a few times. J is TRBJ2-1 and V is TRBV5-1, with TRBD2 matching 7 bases. Looked up from germline, CDR1 is SGHRS and CDR2 is YFSETQ. The CDR3 covers 15 residues. V was pared by 0 bases and J by 6 bases, with 6 bases of the junction left unmatched. This CDR3 is CASSLASGRANEQFF. As DNA, the CDR3 is TGCGCCAGCAGCTTGGCCAGTGGGAGGGCCAATGAGCAGTTCTTC.

In this sample, this clone turned up a few times. The rearrangement joins TRBV7-7 to TRBJ2-7; tentative D call: TRBD1 (6 bases). The CDR3 has 16 amino acids. Trimming took off 4 bases at V and 0 bases at J, with 16 bases between the two ends. Germline CDR1 is SSHAT and CDR2 is FNYEAQ (reference sequence). This chain's CDR3 is CASSSFRDTISYEQYF. The CDR3 nucleotides read TGTGCCAGCAGCTCCTTCCGGGACACCATCTCCTACGAGCAGTACTTC.

The chain is built from TRBV5-1 and TRBJ1-4, with D possibly matching TRBD1 (6 bases). CDR1 and CDR2 from the germline V gene are SGHRS and YFSETQ. V gave up 4 bases and J gave up 0 bases, with 10 bases separating them. There are 15 residues in the CDR3. The chain's CDR3 is CASSTTGATNEKLFF. The CDR3 coding sequence is TGCGCCAGCAGCACGACAGGCGCAACTAATGAAAAACTGTTTTTT. Together with reference TRBV5-1 and TRBJ1-4, the CDR3 gives the full variable domain: KAGVTQTPRYLIKTRGQQVTLSCSPISGHRSVSWYQQTPGQGLQFLFEYFSETQRNKGNFPGRFSGRQFSNSRSEMNVSTLELGDSALYLCASSTTGATNEKLFFGSGTQLSVL.

The V gene is TRBV9, the J gene TRBJ2-7; 9 nucleotides match TRBD2. Germline V gives CDR1 SGDLS, CDR2 YYNGEE. The ends lost 3 bases at V and 1 base at J; junction bases unmatched: 2. This CDR3 has 14 amino acids. CDR3: CASSGGLASYEQYF. CDR3 in DNA: TGTGCCAGCAGCGGGGGACTAGCTTCCTACGAGCAGTACTTC.

This chain uses TRBV5-1 with TRBJ1-2, with 7 bases aligning to TRBD1. Losses at the gene ends were 4 bases for V and 5 bases for J; bases not matched to a gene: 8. The CDR3 runs 14 residues. The germline V gene encodes CDR1 SGHRS and CDR2 YFSETQ. The CDR3 bases are TGCGCCAGCAGCCCAGGGACAGAAACGTATGGCTACACCTTC. Residues: CASSPGTETYGYTF.

The chain has TRBV29-1 and TRBJ2-3; possible D gene TRBD1, 5 bases. Germline-derived CDR1 and CDR2 are SQVTM and ANQGSEA. The CDR3 covers 15 residues. V dropped 1 base and J dropped 6 bases, with 17 bases sitting between them. CDR3 DNA sequence: TGCAGCGTTGAAGTGTTGTCGACAGCCAAGGATACGCAGTATTTT. Its translation is CSVEVLSTAKDTQYF.

The rearrangement links TRBV4-2 to TRBJ2-7, with 8 bases lining up with TRBD2. J was trimmed by 1 base and V by 2 bases; bases with no gene match: 10. This CDR3 has 17 residues. CDR1 LGHNA and CDR2 YNFKEQ come from the germline V gene. CDR3 protein: CASSQPGQRERSYEQYF. The CDR3 nucleotides read TGTGCCAGCAGCCAACCCGGGCAGCGGGAGCGATCCTACGAGCAGTACTTC.

This clone has just a few counts. The genes are TRBV9 and TRBJ1-5; D perhaps matches TRBD1 (5 bases). Per the germline V gene, CDR1 is SGDLS and CDR2 is YYNGEE. Deletions cut 7 bases from V and 2 bases from J, with 13 bases between. This CDR3 spans 14 amino acids. In DNA form, the CDR3 reads TGTGCCAGCGGTGGGGCAGTTCGCAATCAGCCCCAGCATTTT. It specifies CASGGAVRNQPQHF.

J is TRBJ2-7 and V is TRBV4-3; a weak D match, TRBD1 (6 bases). V was pared by 1 base and J by 3 bases, with 7 bases between. From germline, CDR1 is LGHNA and CDR2 YSLEER. This CDR3 comprises 13 residues. In DNA, the CDR3 is TGCGCCAGCAGCCAAGTACAGGGCTACGAGCAGTACTTC. This codes for CASSQVQGYEQYF.